Each of the 10 T cell receptor beta chains below was sequenced from the same sample in a study of cytomegalovirus exposure and HLA in healthy donors (dated by TCRdb to 2017 to 2019). Libraries were prepared through the immunoSEQ multiplex PCR assay. The multiplex PCR relied on a mix of 60 forward primers for TCR Vbeta segments and 13 reverse primers for TCR Jbeta segments. Here the immuneACCESS table is served through TCRdb, limited to in-frame sequences with V and J called. Missing clones are a known gap in these copies; in checked studies unresolved V genes cover under half, and the rest lacks a known reason. The sample profile shows about 180,000 clones; 82% of them were found once. 1.5% of the sample lies in the top ten. What was sequenced was PBMCs. These receptors all stem from a man aged 40-50 years in good health and CMV-seronegative.

This clone was seen just once. J is TRBJ2-1 and V is TRBV5-1, with 12 bases identical to TRBD2. Trimming removed 0 bases from V and 7 bases from J; junction bases left unmatched: 8. CDR1 and CDR2 from the germline V gene are SGHRS and YFSETQ. The length of the CDR3 is 17 residues. CDR3 in amino acids: CASSLEPGTSGSNEQFF. The CDR3 bases are TGCGCCAGCAGCTTGGAACCTGGGACTAGCGGGTCGAATGAGCAGTTCTTC. Together with reference TRBV5-1 and TRBJ2-1, the CDR3 gives the full variable domain: KAGVTQTPRYLIKTRGQQVTLSCSPISGHRSVSWYQQTPGQGLQFLFEYFSETQRNKGNFPGRFSGRQFSNSRSEMNVSTLELGDSALYLCASSLEPGTSGSNEQFFGPGTRLTVL.

The chain uses TRBV2 and TRBJ2-7; D perhaps matches TRBD2 (6 bases). Trimming took 4 bases from V and 2 from J, leaving 21 bases between them. This CDR3 has 17 residues. Germline V gene data show CDR1 as SNHLY and CDR2 as FYNNEI. The CDR3, as DNA: TGTGCCAGCAGTGGTGGAGGGTTACAGTCAAGAACCTACGAGCAGTACTTC. Amino acid sequence: CASSGGGLQSRTYEQYF.

The chain employs TRBV30 and TRBJ2-5, with D perhaps matching TRBD2 (6 bases). V was shortened by 2 bases and J by 3 bases, with 16 bases between the two germline ends. The CDR3 runs 15 residues. CDR1 GTSNPN and CDR2 SVGIG come from the germline V gene (reference sequence). The CDR3 sequence: CAWSLPLRGKETQYF. The DNA of the CDR3 is TGTGCCTGGAGTCTTCCCTTGCGGGGCAAAGAGACCCAGTACTTC.

The chain couples TRBV5-4 to TRBJ1-2; D is possibly TRBD1 (5 bases). Trimming stripped 4 bases from V and 4 bases from J, with 11 bases between. CDR1 and CDR2 (germline): SGHNT, YYREEE (reference sequence). This CDR3 is built from 13 residues. CDR3 sequence reads: CASSPGGGYGYTF. The CDR3 DNA reads as TGTGCCAGCAGCCCGGGCGGGGGCTATGGCTACACCTTC.

The chain couples TRBV6-1 to TRBJ2-5; D might be TRBD1 (6 bases). The ends were cut back, 6 bases at V and 3 bases at J, with 11 bases in the middle. Germline assignment: CDR1 MNHNS and CDR2 SASEGT. This CDR3 spans 13 amino acids. In nucleotides, the CDR3 is TGTGCCAGCAGCTTAACAGGGAAAGAGACCCAGTACTTC. Translated: CASSLTGKETQYF.

The rearrangement uses TRBV7-3 and TRBJ1-1, with D perhaps matching TRBD1 (6 bases). CDR1 is SGHTA and CDR2 is FQGTGA in the germline V gene. With 5 bases removed from V and 4 bases from J, the gap between germline ends came to 11 bases. The CDR3 is 13 residues long. The CDR3 coding sequence is TGTGCCAGCAGCGCCACAGGGACCACTGAAGCTTTCTTT. Encoded protein: CASSATGTTEAFF. The whole variable domain, remainder taken from reference TRBV7-3 and TRBJ1-1, is GAGVSQTPSNKVTEKGKYVELRCDPISGHTALYWYRQSLGQGPEFLIYFQGTGAADDSGLPNDRFFAVRPEGSVSTLKIQRTERGDSAVYLCASSATGTTEAFFGQGTRLTVV.

This rearrangement joins TRBV10-1 to TRBJ2-7; D is uncertain. The CDR3 length is 19 residues. Germline values: CDR1 WNHNN, CDR2 SYGVQD (reference sequence). V lost 5 bases to trimming and J lost 0 bases, with 26 bases between them. Written as DNA, the CDR3 is TGCGCCAGCAGTACACCCCCAGGCCACGGCACACAGAGCTCCTACGAGCAGTACTTC. As protein: CASSTPPGHGTQSSYEQYF.

This clone was seen only once. This chain links TRBV29-1 with TRBJ1-1, with no clear D. This CDR3 is 13 amino acids long. The V end was cut by 6 bases, the J end by 1 base, with 12 bases between. Germline V CDR1 and CDR2: SQVTM, ANQGSEA. The CDR3 coding sequence is TGCAGCGTACTAAAGCCCCAGAACACTGAAGCTTTCTTT. Its translation is CSVLKPQNTEAFF.

The chain is built from TRBV30 and TRBJ2-3, with TRBD2 matching 8 bases. Germline lookup yields CDR1 GTSNPN and CDR2 SVGIG (reference sequence). Trimming took 3 bases from V and 2 from J; bases not matched to a gene: 7. The CDR3 is 15 amino acids. CDR3 amino acids: CAWSQAGGNTDTQYF. In nucleotides, the CDR3 is TGTGCCTGGAGCCAGGCGGGAGGAAACACAGATACGCAGTATTTT.

The table lists this clone with a count of one. This rearrangement joins TRBV27 to TRBJ1-3, with 7 bases matching TRBD1. The germline V gene encodes CDR1 MNHEY and CDR2 SMNVEV (reference sequence). This CDR3 spans 14 amino acids. Germline trimming cut 5 bases from V and 8 bases from J; bases unmatched to any gene: 9. Here the CDR3 DNA reads TGTGCCAGCAGTCCACACGGACAGGTTGACACCATATATTTT. Amino acids: CASSPHGQVDTIYF.